The 7 T cell receptor beta chains listed next were all sequenced from one sample in a study of T cells in Graves' hyperthyroidism and ophthalmopathy. The investigators amplified TCR beta CDR3 regions from RNA transcripts. Researchers ran a first-round RT-PCR on the TCR CDR3 using the HTBI primer set. TCRdb passed the multiplex PCR reads through MiXCR, listing each CDR3 protein once. Here the sample spans around 600,000 distinct CDR3 sequences, 15% to 18% being singletons. Sequenced sample: blood. The receptors here all came from a woman aged 25 to 39 with Graves' hyperthyroidism.

In its sample, this clonotype was seen a few times. The final CDR3 position lacks the conserved phenylalanine or tryptophan, pointing to a likely read error. The chain links TRBV3-1 to TRBJ2-4; D perhaps matches TRBD2 (5 bases). Looked up from germline, CDR1 is LGHDT and CDR2 is YNNKEL (reference sequence). The CDR3 runs to 15 residues. Trimming cost V 0 bases and J 3 bases, with 9 bases left between them. The DNA of the CDR3 is TGTGCCAGCAGCCAAGAAGAGGGCTACAAAAACATTCAGTACCTC. Translating gives CASSQEEGYKNIQYL.

In its sample, this clonotype was seen a few times. The V and J genes are TRBV15 and TRBJ2-5; a weak D match, TRBD1 (6 bases). Germline V CDR1 and CDR2: LNHNV, YYDKDF (reference sequence). Trimming cost V 0 bases and J 2 bases, with 10 bases left between them. The CDR3 consists of 15 residues. The CDR3 here is CATSRDTGSQETQYF. The DNA for the CDR3 is TGTGCCACCAGCAGAGATACAGGGTCTCAAGAGACCCAGTACTTC.

Of note for this clonotype: This could be a read error, since a much larger clone is one nucleotide away. The V gene is TRBV30, the J gene TRBJ1-2; D not certain. The CDR3 has 14 amino acids. The germline CDR1 and CDR2 sequences are GTSNPN and SVGIG (reference sequence). The ends were cut back, 2 bases at V and 3 bases at J, with 13 bases in the middle. The DNA for the CDR3 is TGTGCCTGGAGTATATCTGGGGAGGACTATGGCTACACCTTC. It translates to CAWSISGEDYGYTF. Complete variable domain (other parts from reference TRBV30 and TRBJ1-2): SQTIHQWPATLVQPVGSPLSLECTVEGTSNPNLYWYRQAAGRGLQLLFYSVGIGQISSEVPQNLSASRPQDRQFILSSKKLLLSDSGFYLCAWSISGEDYGYTFGSGTRLTVV.

Ten or more counts support this clonotype. This chain joins TRBV2 and TRBJ1-1; D remains ambiguous. The CDR3 has 14 amino acids. Trimming took off 5 bases at V and 1 base at J, with 11 bases between the two ends. Germline-derived CDR1 and CDR2 are SNHLY and FYNNEI. In DNA, the CDR3 is TGTGCCAGCAGTTTTAACAGCGGGAACACTGAAGCTTTCTTT. It encodes CASSFNSGNTEAFF.

Remarks on this clonotype: A much larger clone lies a single base off, so this may be a read error. This chain links TRBV5-1 with TRBJ1-4; the D gene is possibly TRBD1 (5 bases). CDR3 size: 16 residues. CDR1 and CDR2 from the germline V gene are SGHRS and YFSETQ. V dropped 3 bases and J dropped 0 bases, with 12 bases sitting between them. Here the CDR3 reads CASSSYWGPTNEKLFF. CDR3 DNA: TGCGCCAGCAGCTCGTACTGGGGCCCAACTAATGAAAAACTGTTTTTT.

This clonotype was recorded at least ten times. The gene calls are TRBV18 and TRBJ2-1; D is unresolved. From germline, CDR1 is KGHSH and CDR2 LQKENI. The CDR3 loop spans 12 amino acids. V lost 3 bases to trimming and J lost 8 bases, with 8 bases between them. CDR3 sequence: CASSPPKDEQFF. For the CDR3, the DNA is TGTGCCAGCTCACCCCCTAAGGATGAGCAGTTCTTC. Supplemented by reference TRBV18 and TRBJ2-1, the full variable domain reads NAGVMQNPRHLVRRRGQEARLRCSPMKGHSHVYWYRQLPEEGLKFMVYLQKENIIDESGMPKERFSAEFPKEGPSILRIQQVVRGDSAAYFCASSPPKDEQFFGPGTRLTVL.

This clonotype was seen at least ten times. V and J are TRBV9 and TRBJ2-1, with 14 nucleotides matching TRBD2. This CDR3 contains 15 residues. Germline V gene sequence: CDR1 SGDLS, CDR2 YYNGEE. Trimming cost V 3 bases and J 8 bases; bases outside gene matches: 4. Here the CDR3 reads CASSAGTSGRDEQFF. The CDR3 DNA reads as TGTGCCAGCAGCGCCGGGACTAGCGGGAGAGATGAGCAGTTCTTC.